This T cell receptor beta chain was identified during a study of blood T cell repertoires in COVID-19. This CDR3 spans 14 amino acids. J gave up 1 base and V 4 bases, and 1 base lay outside the gene matches. Germline CDR1 and CDR2: SEHNR and FQNEAQ (reference sequence). Repertoires were generated with immunoSEQ multiplex PCR, while TCRdb's copy carries only in-frame clones and drops some. The sample has about 120,000 clones, roughly three quarters seen once; the top ten hold 7.9%. V usage is TRBV7-9 and J usage is TRBJ2-1, with 7 bases matching TRBD2. The clonotype originates from a human donor in a cohort sampled during active COVID-19. Sequenced sample: peripheral blood. The CDR3 loop reads CASSSGLSYNEQFF. The CDR3 DNA reads as TGTGCCAGCAGCTCGGGACTATCCTACAATGAGCAGTTCTTC.